This is a list of T cell receptor beta chains from one sample in a study of blood T cells in healthy people across ages. TCRdb re-derived calls from the 5' RACE reads in MiXCR, one entry per CDR3 protein. The table records almost 800,000 distinct CDR3 sequences, about three fifths of them present only once. Sequenced input: blood. All receptors derive from a young man in good health. Both conserved end residues are part of each CDR3. The D gene is left open where the match is weak. Only part of the rows carry a size: once, few, many, or a class if the clone is expanded.

abundance: -
d_gene: TRBD1
j_gene: TRBJ1-6
v_gene: TRBV13
CDR3aa: CASSGGGQSSYNSPLHF
CDR3nt: TGTGCCAGCAGCGGAGGGGGACAGAGCTCCTATAATTCACCCCTCCACTTT

abundance: -
d_gene: -
j_gene: TRBJ1-2
v_gene: TRBV20-1
CDR3aa: CSARVTNAPRHRSGYTF
CDR3nt: TGCAGTGCTAGAGTAACCAACGCACCGAGACACCGAAGCGGCTACACCTTC

abundance: -
d_gene: TRBD2
j_gene: TRBJ2-3
v_gene: TRBV27
CDR3aa: CASSYGGDFTDTQYF
CDR3nt: TGTGCCAGCAGCTATGGGGGGGACTTCACAGATACGCAGTATTTT

abundance: few
d_gene: -
j_gene: TRBJ2-1
v_gene: TRBV5-5
CDR3aa: CASRRTEYNEQFF
CDR3nt: TGTGCCAGCCGACGGACTGAGTACAATGAGCAGTTCTTC

abundance: -
d_gene: -
j_gene: TRBJ1-6
v_gene: TRBV6-6
CDR3aa: CASVLGGMSDSPLHF
CDR3nt: TGTGCCAGCGTCCTCGGGGGAATGTCCGATTCACCCCTCCACTTT

abundance: -
d_gene: TRBD1
j_gene: TRBJ2-1
v_gene: TRBV28
CDR3aa: CASKGQSYNEQFF
CDR3nt: TGTGCCAGCAAGGGACAGAGCTACAATGAGCAGTTCTTC

abundance: -
d_gene: TRBD2
j_gene: TRBJ2-1
v_gene: TRBV20-1
CDR3aa: CSATGGRVLYNEQFF
CDR3nt: TGCAGTGCTACGGGCGGGAGAGTCCTCTACAATGAGCAGTTCTTC

abundance: -
d_gene: TRBD1
j_gene: TRBJ1-2
v_gene: TRBV6-2/TRBV6-3
CDR3aa: CASYRTGSTGYTF
CDR3nt: TGTGCCAGCTATCGGACAGGCTCAACTGGCTACACCTTC

abundance: few
d_gene: TRBD2
j_gene: TRBJ2-7
v_gene: TRBV29-1
CDR3aa: CSVGLAIYEQYF
CDR3nt: TGCAGCGTGGGACTAGCGATCTACGAGCAGTACTTC

abundance: -
d_gene: TRBD2
j_gene: TRBJ2-3
v_gene: TRBV18
CDR3aa: CASSSSGERFDTQYF
CDR3nt: TGTGCCAGCTCATCTAGCGGGGAGAGATTCGATACGCAGTATTTT

abundance: -
d_gene: -
j_gene: TRBJ1-2
v_gene: TRBV2
CDR3aa: CASNTPGVGKNYGYTF
CDR3nt: TGTGCCAGCAACACCCCCGGGGTAGGGAAGAACTATGGCTACACCTTC

abundance: -
d_gene: TRBD2
j_gene: TRBJ2-1
v_gene: TRBV7-2
CDR3aa: CASSLTHGGGNEQFF
CDR3nt: TGTGCCAGCAGTTTAACACACGGGGGGGGTAATGAGCAGTTCTTC

abundance: -
d_gene: TRBD1
j_gene: TRBJ2-7
v_gene: TRBV25-1
CDR3aa: CASSLQTGVSRYEQYF
CDR3nt: TGTGCCAGCAGTCTACAGACAGGGGTCAGCAGGTACGAGCAGTACTTC

abundance: -
d_gene: -
j_gene: TRBJ2-1
v_gene: TRBV15
CDR3aa: CATSRDWSSYNEQFF
CDR3nt: TGTGCCACCAGTAGGGATTGGAGCTCCTACAATGAGCAGTTCTTC

abundance: -
d_gene: -
j_gene: TRBJ1-2
v_gene: TRBV10-3
CDR3aa: CAISELPNYGYTF
CDR3nt: TGTGCCATCAGTGAGTTGCCTAACTATGGCTACACCTTC

abundance: -
d_gene: -
j_gene: TRBJ2-1
v_gene: TRBV11-2
CDR3aa: CASSPGTAGHEQFF
CDR3nt: TGTGCCAGCAGCCCCGGGACTGCGGGCCATGAGCAGTTCTTC

abundance: few
d_gene: -
j_gene: TRBJ2-3
v_gene: TRBV10-3
CDR3aa: CAISESSDGTDTQYF
CDR3nt: TGTGCCATCAGTGAGTCGAGTGACGGCACAGATACGCAGTATTTT

abundance: -
d_gene: -
j_gene: TRBJ1-6
v_gene: TRBV11-2
CDR3aa: CASSSSYSPLHF
CDR3nt: TGTGCCAGCAGCTCATCCTATTCACCCCTCCACTTT

abundance: few
d_gene: -
j_gene: TRBJ1-1
v_gene: TRBV20-1
CDR3aa: CSAATQGYTEAFF
CDR3nt: TGCAGTGCCGCGACACAGGGCTACACTGAAGCTTTCTTT

abundance: few
d_gene: TRBD2
j_gene: TRBJ2-1
v_gene: TRBV29-1
CDR3aa: CSVGTSGLMQQFF
CDR3nt: TGCAGCGTTGGTACTAGCGGGCTGATGCAGCAGTTCTTC

abundance: -
d_gene: TRBD1
j_gene: TRBJ2-4
v_gene: TRBV9
CDR3aa: CASSSGTGKDIQYF
CDR3nt: TGTGCCAGCAGTTCCGGGACAGGGAAGGACATTCAGTACTTC

abundance: -
d_gene: -
j_gene: TRBJ2-7
v_gene: TRBV20-1
CDR3aa: CSARNPTAYEQYF
CDR3nt: TGCAGTGCTAGAAATCCGACGGCCTACGAGCAGTACTTC